This is a list of T cell receptor beta chains from one sample in a study of neurological immune-mediated disorders. TCRdb recomputed calls from the 5' RACE reads with MiXCR, one row per CDR3 protein. The sample consists of some 77,000 distinct CDR3 sequences, under 10% of them appearing once. The specimen was PBMCs. These receptors were obtained from a man aged 50 to 59 in good health. Both conserved end residues are trimmed from each CDR3. Fields, in order: J gene, V gene, CDR3 protein.

J: TRBJ2-1
V: TRBV4-1
CDR3: ASSQGTSGIPGEQF

J: TRBJ1-3
V: TRBV5-1
CDR3: ASSSYEGNTIY

J: TRBJ2-3
V: TRBV6-1
CDR3: ASKTVMSTFTADTQY

J: TRBJ1-4
V: TRBV4-1
CDR3: ASSPDRRNEKLF

J: TRBJ1-5
V: TRBV5-6
CDR3: ASSFRDQPQH

J: TRBJ1-2
V: TRBV7-9
CDR3: ASRRQADYGYT

J: TRBJ1-2
V: TRBV28
CDR3: ASSLMYRYGYT

J: TRBJ2-7
V: TRBV5-1
CDR3: ASSPTSGSYEQY

J: TRBJ1-1
V: TRBV7-2
CDR3: ASSFRGGHVEAL

J: TRBJ2-7
V: TRBV20-1
CDR3: SARVGGGSDEQY

J: TRBJ2-7
V: TRBV6-2/TRBV6-3
CDR3: AIQRDNGFYEQY

J: TRBJ2-3
V: TRBV20-1
CDR3: RLRPSGDTQY

J: TRBJ2-5
V: TRBV29-1
CDR3: SFEGWLEEETQY

J: TRBJ1-4
V: TRBV7-2
CDR3: ASSLERRPNEKLF

J: TRBJ2-7
V: TRBV19
CDR3: ASSILGGSGPYEQY

J: TRBJ2-7
V: TRBV5-1
CDR3: ASSSGLAGVYEQY

J: TRBJ2-3
V: TRBV20-1
CDR3: SARAGTSGADNTQY

J: TRBJ2-7
V: TRBV9
CDR3: ASSVEKGSYEQY

J: TRBJ2-7
V: TRBV21-1
CDR3: ASSPGTGTETFHEQY

J: TRBJ2-5
V: TRBV7-2
CDR3: ANSFLTPTQY

J: TRBJ2-2
V: TRBV2
CDR3: ASRLTTGNTGELF

J: TRBJ2-7
V: TRBV5-1
CDR3: ASSLFGTERGTGEQY

J: TRBJ1-5
V: TRBV2
CDR3: ASKAAIGLGQPQH

J: TRBJ2-5
V: TRBV18
CDR3: ASSLGQGLYQETQY

J: TRBJ2-1
V: TRBV4-1
CDR3: ASSQEWTSGFTSSYNEQF

J: TRBJ2-3
V: TRBV27
CDR3: ASSLAIVWDTQY

J: TRBJ2-5
V: TRBV5-1
CDR3: ASSLSGGQETQY

J: TRBJ2-5
V: TRBV7-8
CDR3: ASSPISTGYSAQY

J: TRBJ2-1
V: TRBV5-5
CDR3: ASSRTSANNEQF

J: TRBJ2-1
V: TRBV5-1
CDR3: ASRGTGLTYNEQF

J: TRBJ2-3
V: TRBV6-4
CDR3: ASSSAGTDTQY